The clone carrying this T cell receptor beta chain was detected many times. What it binds is unknown. Germline V gene sequence: CDR1 DFQATT, CDR2 SNEGSKA (reference sequence). With 1 base removed from V and 0 bases from J, the gap between germline ends came to 6 bases. The CDR3 length is 13 residues. These data originate in a study of Graves' ophthalmopathy and Graves' hyperthyroidism. Study context: Peripheral blood was collected at initial diagnosis, before any treatment. Study-level results: A model of 13 signatures distinguished ophthalmopathy from stable hyperthyroidism at 87.88% sensitivity and 70% to 84% specificity.

Clinical symptoms and serum thyroxine were used for diagnosis; TRAb, thyroid ultrasound and orbital computed tomography were also relied on. Amplifying from RNA transcripts, the study obtained TCR beta CDR3 regions. Second-round multiplex PCR came after a first-round RT-PCR that employed HTBI primers. TCRdb itself ran the multiplex PCR reads through MiXCR, one entry per CDR3 protein. The data contain under 400,000 distinct CDR3 sequences, roughly 15% of them singletons. The source is an adult man with Graves' ophthalmopathy. The sample comprised peripheral blood. V and J are TRBV20-1 and TRBJ1-2; D not certain. CDR3 amino acids: CSARAQANYGYTF. DNA of the CDR3: TGCAGTGCTAGAGCGCAAGCTAACTATGGCTACACCTTC.